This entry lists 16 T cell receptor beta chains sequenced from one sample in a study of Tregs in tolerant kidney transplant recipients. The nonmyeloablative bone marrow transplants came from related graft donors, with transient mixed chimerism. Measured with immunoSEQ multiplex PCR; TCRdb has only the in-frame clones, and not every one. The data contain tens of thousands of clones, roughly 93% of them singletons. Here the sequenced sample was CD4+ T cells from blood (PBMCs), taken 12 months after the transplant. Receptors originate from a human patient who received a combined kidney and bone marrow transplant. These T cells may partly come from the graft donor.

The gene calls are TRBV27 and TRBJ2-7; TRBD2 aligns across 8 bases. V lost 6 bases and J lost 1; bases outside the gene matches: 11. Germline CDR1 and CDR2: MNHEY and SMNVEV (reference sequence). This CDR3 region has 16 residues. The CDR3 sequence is CASRHWGSGSSYEQYF. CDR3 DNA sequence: TGTGCCAGCAGACACTGGGGGAGCGGGAGTTCCTACGAGCAGTACTTC.

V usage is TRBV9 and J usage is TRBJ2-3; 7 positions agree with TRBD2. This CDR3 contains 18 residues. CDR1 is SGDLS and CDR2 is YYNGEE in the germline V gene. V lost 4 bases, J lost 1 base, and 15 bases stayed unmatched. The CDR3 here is CASSPRGLPLYGTDTQYF. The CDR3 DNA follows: TGTGCCAGCAGCCCTAGGGGACTACCTCTCTACGGCACAGATACGCAGTATTTT.

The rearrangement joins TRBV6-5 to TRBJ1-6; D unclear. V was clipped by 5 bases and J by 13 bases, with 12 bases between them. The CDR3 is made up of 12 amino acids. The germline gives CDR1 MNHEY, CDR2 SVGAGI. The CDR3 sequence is CASSRLNSPLHF. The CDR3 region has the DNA TGTGCCAGCAGTCGCTTGAACTCCCCCCTCCACTTT.

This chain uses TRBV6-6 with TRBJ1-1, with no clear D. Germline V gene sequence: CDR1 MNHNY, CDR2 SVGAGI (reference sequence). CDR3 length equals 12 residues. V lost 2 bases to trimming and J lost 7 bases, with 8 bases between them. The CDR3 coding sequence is TGTGCCAGCAGTTACAGTGGTAGTGAAGCTTTCTTT. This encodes CASSYSGSEAFF.

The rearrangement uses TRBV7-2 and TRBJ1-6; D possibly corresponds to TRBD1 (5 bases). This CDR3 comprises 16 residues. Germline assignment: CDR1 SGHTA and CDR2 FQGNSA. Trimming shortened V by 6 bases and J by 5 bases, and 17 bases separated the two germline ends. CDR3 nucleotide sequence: TGTGCCAGCAGTCGAGAAGGGGCAGTTAATAATTCACCCCTCCACTTT. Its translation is CASSREGAVNNSPLHF. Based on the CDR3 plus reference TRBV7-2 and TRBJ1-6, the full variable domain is GAGVSQSPSNKVTEKGKDVELRCDPISGHTALYWYRQSLGQGLEFLIYFQGNSAPDKSGLPSDRFSAERTGGSVSTLTIQRTQQEDSAVYLCASSREGAVNNSPLHFGNGTRLTVT.

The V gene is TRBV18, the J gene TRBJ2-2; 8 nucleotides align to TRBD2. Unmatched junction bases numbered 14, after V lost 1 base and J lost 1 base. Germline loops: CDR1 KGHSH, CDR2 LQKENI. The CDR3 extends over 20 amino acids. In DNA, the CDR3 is TGTGCCAGCTCACCACTCCGCCCCCGACCGGGACTAGGGAACACCGGGGAGCTGTTTTTT. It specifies CASSPLRPRPGLGNTGELFF.

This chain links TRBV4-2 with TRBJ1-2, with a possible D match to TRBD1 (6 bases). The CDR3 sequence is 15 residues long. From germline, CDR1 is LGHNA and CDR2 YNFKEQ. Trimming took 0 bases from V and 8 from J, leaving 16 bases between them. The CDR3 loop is CASSQDGHNREGYTF. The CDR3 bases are TGTGCCAGCAGCCAAGACGGCCATAACAGGGAAGGCTACACCTTC.

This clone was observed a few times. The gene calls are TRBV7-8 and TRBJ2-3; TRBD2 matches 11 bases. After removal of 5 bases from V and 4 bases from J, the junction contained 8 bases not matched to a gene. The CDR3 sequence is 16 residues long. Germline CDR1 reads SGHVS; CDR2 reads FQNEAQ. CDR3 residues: CASSDLLAGAADTQYF. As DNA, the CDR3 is TGTGCCAGCAGCGATTTACTAGCGGGAGCGGCAGATACGCAGTATTTT.

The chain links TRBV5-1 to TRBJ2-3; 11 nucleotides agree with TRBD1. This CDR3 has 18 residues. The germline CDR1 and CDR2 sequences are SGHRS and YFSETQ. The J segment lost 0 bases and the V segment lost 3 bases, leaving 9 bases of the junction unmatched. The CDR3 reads CASSYGQGARSSTDTQYF. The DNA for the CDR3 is TGCGCCAGCAGCTACGGACAGGGGGCAAGATCTAGCACAGATACGCAGTATTTT.

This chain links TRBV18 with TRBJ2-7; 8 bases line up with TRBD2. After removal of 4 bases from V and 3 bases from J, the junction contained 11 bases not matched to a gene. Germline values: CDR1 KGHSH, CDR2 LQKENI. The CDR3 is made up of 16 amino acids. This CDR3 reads CASSLQTGLGFYEQYF. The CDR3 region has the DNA TGTGCCAGCTCACTACAAACGGGACTAGGATTCTACGAGCAGTACTTC.

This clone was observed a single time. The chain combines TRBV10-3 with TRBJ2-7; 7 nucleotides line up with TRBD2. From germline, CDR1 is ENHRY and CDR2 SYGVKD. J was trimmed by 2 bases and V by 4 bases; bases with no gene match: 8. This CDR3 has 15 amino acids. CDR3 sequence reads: CAISARGVATYEQYF. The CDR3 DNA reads TGTGCCATCAGTGCCCGGGGGGTGGCAACCTACGAGCAGTACTTC.

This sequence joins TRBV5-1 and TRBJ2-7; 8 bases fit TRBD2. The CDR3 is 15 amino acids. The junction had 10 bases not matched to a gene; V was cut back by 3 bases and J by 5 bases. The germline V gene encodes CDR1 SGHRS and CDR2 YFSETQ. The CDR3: CASSSGRGGLHEQYF. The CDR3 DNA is TGCGCCAGCAGCTCTGGTCGGGGGGGCCTTCACGAGCAGTACTTC.

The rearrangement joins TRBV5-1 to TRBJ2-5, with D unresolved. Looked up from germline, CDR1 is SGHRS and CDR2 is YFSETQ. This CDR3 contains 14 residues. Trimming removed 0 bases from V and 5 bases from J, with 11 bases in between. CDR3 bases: TGCGCCAGCAGCTTGGGGGTAGCTCGGGAGACCCAGTACTTC. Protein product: CASSLGVARETQYF.

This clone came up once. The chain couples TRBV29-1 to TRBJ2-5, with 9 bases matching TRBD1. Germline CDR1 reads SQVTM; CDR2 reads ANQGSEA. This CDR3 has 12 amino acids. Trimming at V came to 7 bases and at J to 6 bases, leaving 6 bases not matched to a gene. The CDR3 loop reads CSGGTGWQTQYF. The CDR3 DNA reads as TGCAGCGGGGGGACAGGGTGGCAGACCCAGTACTTC.

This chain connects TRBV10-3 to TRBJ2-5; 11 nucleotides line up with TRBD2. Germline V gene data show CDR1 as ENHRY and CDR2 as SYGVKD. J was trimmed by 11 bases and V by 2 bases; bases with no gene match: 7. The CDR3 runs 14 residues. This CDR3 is CAISEGGLAVGQYF. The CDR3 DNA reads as TGTGCCATCAGTGAGGGGGGACTAGCGGTCGGACAGTACTTC.

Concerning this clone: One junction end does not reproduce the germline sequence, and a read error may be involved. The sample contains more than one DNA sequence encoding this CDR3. The CDR3 DNA reads as TGCGCCAGCAGCCAAGTCCCAGGGGGCCCTAGCTCCTATAATTCCCCCCTCCACTTT. The encoded protein is CASSQVPGGPSSYNSPLHF. V is TRBV4-3 and J is TRBJ1-6, with 8 bases aligning to TRBD1. The V gene's germline CDR1 is LGHNA and CDR2 YSLEER. The CDR3 is 19 amino acids.